One and the same sample provided the 19 T cell receptor beta chains below, sequenced in a study of blood T cell repertoires in COVID-19. Sequencing was performed with immunoSEQ multiplex PCR; in TCRdb, only in-frame clones are kept and a portion is missing. The sample has approximately 40,000 clones, 75% to 95% seen once. The sample was peripheral blood. The source of these receptors is an elderly woman with acute or convalescent COVID-19.

In DNA form, the CDR3 reads TGTGCCAGCAGCATACAGGGGGCGCAGGGCTACACCTTC. This gives the protein CASSIQGAQGYTF. The chain is built from TRBV5-4 and TRBJ1-2; 9 nucleotides align to TRBD1. Trimming removed 4 bases from V and 8 bases from J; junction bases left unmatched: 6. The CDR3 sequence is 13 residues long. Per the germline V gene, CDR1 is SGHNT and CDR2 is YYREEE (reference sequence).

The chain uses TRBV6-5 and TRBJ1-1; TRBD1 matches 9 bases. The CDR3 length is 13 residues. V was clipped by 4 bases and J by 10 bases; unmatched bases: 7. CDR1 is MNHEY, CDR2 SVGAGI, per germline. CDR3 loop: CASSSQGARGAFF. CDR3 sequence (DNA): TGTGCCAGCAGTTCACAGGGGGCGCGAGGAGCTTTCTTT.

This clone was observed once. V usage is TRBV29-1 and J usage is TRBJ2-3; 10 nucleotides align to TRBD2. V dropped 6 bases and J dropped 1; count of bases not matched to a gene: 10. The length of the CDR3 is 16 residues. Germline CDR1 reads SQVTM; CDR2 reads ANQGSEA. CDR3 residues: CSVKGLAGDRTDTQYF. Written as DNA, the CDR3 is TGCAGCGTAAAAGGGCTAGCGGGGGACCGCACAGATACGCAGTATTTT.

The chain carries TRBV12-2 and TRBJ1-1. TRBV12-2 is assigned pseudogene status. The CDR3 is 13 residues long. The CDR3 bases are TGTGCAATCACCCGGGGAGCGCCTAGTGAAGCTTTCTTT. It translates to CAITRGAPSEAFF.

This chain connects TRBV6-5 to TRBJ1-3; perhaps TRBD1 as D (5 bases). The CDR3 runs to 16 residues. Trimming cost V 0 bases and J 0 bases, with 9 bases left between them. The germline CDR1 and CDR2 sequences are MNHEY and SVGAGI. The CDR3 spells CASSYSGGNSGNTIYF. CDR3 DNA sequence: TGTGCCAGCAGTTACTCGGGGGGGAACTCTGGAAACACCATATATTTT.

The gene calls are TRBV4-1 and TRBJ1-1, with no clear D. V lost 1 base, J lost 5 bases, and 14 bases lay in between. Germline-derived CDR1 and CDR2 are MGHRA and YSYEKL. This CDR3 comprises 15 residues. CDR3 in DNA: TGCGCCAGCAGCCAAGGACGCAGGCGAGAGACTGAAGCTTTCTTT. It specifies CASSQGRRRETEAFF.

This rearrangement joins TRBV11-2 to TRBJ2-1, with no clear D. Between the trimmed V and J ends, which lost 5 bases and 0 bases, there was a span of 5 bases. The CDR3 extends over 13 amino acids. Germline assignment: CDR1 SGHAT and CDR2 FQNNGV. This CDR3 reads CASSPSSYNEQFF. CDR3 nucleotide sequence: TGTGCCAGCAGCCCGAGCTCCTACAATGAGCAGTTCTTC.

This chain connects TRBV11-1 to TRBJ1-5; TRBD1 agrees at 8 bases. The ends lost 1 base at V and 5 bases at J; junction bases unmatched: 4. The CDR3 spans 15 residues. CDR1 and CDR2 from the germline V gene are SGHAT and FQDESV (reference sequence). CDR3 coding DNA: TGTGCCAGCAGCTTAGGGACAGGGAAAGATCAGCCCCAGCATTTT. Translation: CASSLGTGKDQPQHF. Full variable domain (missing parts from reference TRBV11-1 and TRBJ1-5): EAEVAQSPRYKITEKSQAVAFWCDPISGHATLYWYRQILGQGPELLVQFQDESVVDDSQLPKDRFSAERLKGVDSTLKIQPAELGDSAMYLCASSLGTGKDQPQHFGDGTRLSIL.

J is TRBJ2-5 and V is TRBV25-1; TRBD1 is a possible D gene (5 bases). This CDR3 spans 13 amino acids. Per germline, CDR1 MGHDK and CDR2 SYGVNS. Trimming left V 3 bases short and J 3 bases short, with 8 bases between. CDR3 residues: CASSDPGKETQYF. CDR3 coding DNA: TGTGCCAGCAGTGACCCAGGGAAAGAGACCCAGTACTTC.

CDR3 sequence: CASSPLGQGESYGYTF. The CDR3 DNA reads as TGTGCCAGCAGCCCATTGGGACAGGGGGAGAGCTATGGCTACACCTTC. The V call is TRBV4-2, the J call TRBJ1-2; 11 bases are a match to TRBD1. Trimming removed 4 bases from V and 4 bases from J; junction bases left unmatched: 8. Germline lookup yields CDR1 LGHNA and CDR2 YNFKEQ. The CDR3 is made up of 16 amino acids.

There are a few counts of this clone. The chain employs TRBV10-3 and TRBJ1-1; no definite D call. This CDR3 spans 15 amino acids. The V gene's germline CDR1 is ENHRY and CDR2 SYGVKD. Trimming shortened V by 3 bases and J by 2 bases, and 13 bases separated the two germline ends. CDR3 region: CAISELRVINTEAFF. In nucleotides, the CDR3 is TGTGCCATCAGTGAACTGAGGGTAATCAACACTGAAGCTTTCTTT.

V and J are TRBV6-1 and TRBJ2-5; 9 bases line up with TRBD2. The ends lost 2 bases at V and 4 bases at J; junction bases unmatched: 5. CDR1 MNHNS and CDR2 SASEGT come from the germline V gene. CDR3 size: 15 residues. In nucleotides, the CDR3 is TGTGCCAGCAGTGAACGGCGGGGGGGCGTAGAGACCCAGTACTTC. Amino acid sequence: CASSERRGGVETQYF.

The chain recombines TRBV7-2 with TRBJ2-5, with D possibly matching TRBD1 (5 bases). V dropped 8 bases and J dropped 5 bases, with 12 bases sitting between them. In germline, CDR1 is SGHTA, CDR2 FQGNSA. This CDR3 is 12 amino acids long. The CDR3 DNA follows: TGTGCCAGCGGGGCAGCAGGGGAGACCCAGTACTTC. The encoded protein is CASGAAGETQYF.

The chain is built from TRBV19 and TRBJ1-2; TRBD1 matches at 8 bases. The trim removed 5 bases at V and 6 bases at J, leaving 8 bases unmatched. Germline CDR1 LNHDA, CDR2 SQIVND (reference sequence). The length of the CDR3 is 14 residues. CDR3 coding DNA: TGTGCCAGTAGTCCCCCCAGGGGGCGGAATGGCTACACCTTC. Translation: CASSPPRGRNGYTF.

The chain has TRBV10-1 and TRBJ1-1; D not certain. Germline values: CDR1 WNHNN, CDR2 SYGVQD (reference sequence). The V end was cut by 5 bases, the J end by 5 bases, with 12 bases between. CDR3 size: 13 residues. Here the CDR3 reads CASSSRPGTEAFF. Here the CDR3 DNA reads TGCGCCAGCAGTTCCAGGCCTGGGACTGAAGCTTTCTTT.

The chain joins TRBV18 to TRBJ2-5; 10 positions agree with TRBD2. V trimming: 4 bases; J trimming: 0 bases; junction bases outside the gene matches: 5. Germline values: CDR1 KGHSH, CDR2 LQKENI. The CDR3 spans 16 residues. CDR3 in DNA: TGTGCCAGCTCACTACAGCGGGGGGGCAACCAAGAGACCCAGTACTTC. It specifies CASSLQRGGNQETQYF.

The chain links TRBV7-3 to TRBJ1-1; 7 bases are shared with TRBD1. Germline loops: CDR1 SGHTA, CDR2 FQGTGA. CDR3 length equals 13 residues. The V and J ends lost 4 bases and 4 bases, in that order; junction bases with no gene match: 3. The CDR3 nucleotides are TGTGCCAGCAGCTATGACAGGGTCACTGAAGCTTTCTTT. It codes for CASSYDRVTEAFF.

The chain employs TRBV7-2 and TRBJ1-2; D call uncertain. The germline V and J ends were trimmed by 3 bases and 4 bases, with 12 bases remaining between them. Germline CDR1 and CDR2: SGHTA and FQGNSA. The CDR3 has 14 amino acids. The CDR3 DNA reads as TGTGCCAGCAGCTTTACCGGGGTAGGCTATGGCTACACCTTC. Translating it yields CASSFTGVGYGYTF.

The chain uses TRBV3-1 (or the pseudogene TRBV3-2) and TRBJ1-1, with 9 bases that match TRBD1. Germline CDR1 reads LGHDT; CDR2 reads YNNKEL (reference sequence). The CDR3 runs to 18 residues. With V trimmed by 5 bases and J by 0 bases, 13 bases remained unmatched. CDR3 protein: CASSKPPGQGRMNTEAFF. In nucleotides, the CDR3 is TGTGCCAGCAGCAAACCTCCGGGACAGGGAAGGATGAACACTGAAGCTTTCTTT.